Sequencing of this T cell receptor beta chain was carried out in a study of cytomegalovirus exposure and HLA in healthy donors. Study-level results: Upon later analysis, TCR association rates were observed to vary by HLA locus, being highest for DRB1 and lowest for HLA-C.

As for this clone: Its target is unknown.

Primers: 60 Vbeta forward and 13 Jbeta reverse. The data were produced by immunoSEQ multiplex PCR, yet TCRdb's version contains in-frame clones alone and is incomplete. There are roughly 200,000 clones in the sample; under 85% occur only once, and about 3% lies in the top ten. J was trimmed by 6 bases and V by 0 bases; bases with no gene match: 2. The CDR3 covers 13 residues. CDR1 and CDR2 from the germline V gene are SGDLS and YYNGEE. This clonotype was obtained from a male donor in good health and CMV-seronegative. The V gene is TRBV9, the J gene TRBJ1-2; 7 nucleotides align to TRBD1. Sample: PBMCs. CDR3 nucleotide sequence: TGTGCCAGCAGCGTAGGACAGGGTGATGGCTACACCTTC. This codes for CASSVGQGDGYTF. Filled out from reference TRBV9 and TRBJ1-2, the complete variable domain reads DSGVTQTPKHLITATGQRVTLRCSPRSGDLSVYWYQQSLDQGLQFLIQYYNGEERAKGNILERFSAQQFPDLHSELNLSSLELGDSALYFCASSVGQGDGYTFGSGTRLTVV.